The present TCR beta chain was sequenced within a study of T cell responses to AZD1222 COVID-19 vaccine. Study outcomes and limitations: Spike was spanned by vaccine-associated CD4 TCRs, with dominance at 160-218 and 743-854. At study baseline, merely five or six AZD1222 recipients were seropositive. Close to half of all spike-specific TCRs reportedly target regions of the variants that are unmutated. Most donors were white British, females outnumbered males, and clonal diversity was possibly underestimated.

Points on this clone: Antigen unknown.

CDR3 size: 17 residues. CDR1 MNHNS and CDR2 SASEGT come from the germline V gene. V shed 2 bases, J shed 1 base, and the junction held 10 bases outside the gene matches. The data were produced by immunoSEQ multiplex PCR, yet TCRdb's version contains in-frame clones alone and is incomplete. The table has 150,000 to 180,000 clones, 90% seen once. V and J are TRBV6-1 and TRBJ1-2; 7 nucleotides match TRBD1. The TCR originated in an adult in good health. This specimen consisted of peripheral blood, obtained on day 0 of AZD1222 vaccination. CDR3 coding DNA: TGTGCCAGCAGTGAAACGGCCGGGACAGTGCTTAACTATGGCTACACCTTC. The encoded protein is CASSETAGTVLNYGYTF.